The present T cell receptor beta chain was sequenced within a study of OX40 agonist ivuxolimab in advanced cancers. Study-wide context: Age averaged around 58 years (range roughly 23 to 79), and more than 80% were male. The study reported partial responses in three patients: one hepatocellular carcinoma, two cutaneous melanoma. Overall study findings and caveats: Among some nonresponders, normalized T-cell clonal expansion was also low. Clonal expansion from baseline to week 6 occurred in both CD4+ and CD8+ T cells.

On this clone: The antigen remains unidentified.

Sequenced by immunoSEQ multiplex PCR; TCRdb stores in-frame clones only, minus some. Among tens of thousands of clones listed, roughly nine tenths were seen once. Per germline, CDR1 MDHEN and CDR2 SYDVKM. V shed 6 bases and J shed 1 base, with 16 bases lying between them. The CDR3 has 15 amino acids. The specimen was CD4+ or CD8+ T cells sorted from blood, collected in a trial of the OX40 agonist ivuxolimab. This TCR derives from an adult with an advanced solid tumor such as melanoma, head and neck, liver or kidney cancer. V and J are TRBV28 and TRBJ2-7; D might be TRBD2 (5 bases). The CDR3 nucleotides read TGTGCCAGCAGGACGAGGGCCTTCGAGTCCTACGAGCAGTACTTC. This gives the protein CASRTRAFESYEQYF.